A selection of T cell receptor beta chains follows, all from one sample in a study of T cell changes during pregnancy in multiple sclerosis. Generated by immunoSEQ multiplex PCR, the TCRdb table keeps only in-frame clones and is missing some. The top ten clones hold about 0.81% of a sample with tens of thousands of clones, over 85% of them seen once. The source material was CD4+ T cells from peripheral blood mononuclear cells, sampled after pregnancy. These receptors all stem from a female donor in good health, enrolled as a control in a pregnancy study. Both conserved end residues are part of each CDR3. D genes are given only for firm matches. Some rows mark clone size as missing; the rest say once, few, many or name a class of expanded clone.

>-|TRBV30|TRBJ1-1|few
TGTGCCTGGAGTGTCAGGTTCAACACTGAAGCTTTCTTT
CAWSVRFNTEAFF
>TRBD1|TRBV6-5|TRBJ2-2|once
TGTGCCAGCAGTTACTCCAACAGGGGCACCGGGGAGCTGTTTTTT
CASSYSNRGTGELFF
>TRBD2|TRBV19|TRBJ2-7|once
TGTGCCAGTAGTATAACTAGCGGAGCCTACGAGCAGTACTTC
CASSITSGAYEQYF
>-|TRBV7-6|TRBJ2-7|-
TGTGCCAGCAGCGTTACGCCCCTCGGCGAGCAGTACTTC
CASSVTPLGEQYF
>-|TRBV5-1|TRBJ2-7|-
TGCGCCAGCAGCTTGATGGGGGGGGCGGAGCAGTACTTC
CASSLMGGAEQYF
>-|TRBV5-1|TRBJ1-5|-
TGCGCCAGCAGCTTGGAACCCTCCGCCCAGGGTGGCAATCAGCCCCAGCATTTT
CASSLEPSAQGGNQPQHF
>TRBD1|TRBV28|TRBJ2-1|-
TGTGCCAGCAGTATACCCGGGACAGGGCTCGCCAATGAGCAGTTCTTC
CASSIPGTGLANEQFF
>TRBD1|TRBV28|TRBJ1-4|-
TGTGCCAGCAGTCTACAGGGGCCACAAGGCGGTGAAAAACTGTTTTTT
CASSLQGPQGGEKLFF
>TRBD2|TRBV9|TRBJ2-2|-
TGTGCCAGCAGCAAAGCCGGGGGGAATACCGGGGAGCTGTTTTTT
CASSKAGGNTGELFF
>-|TRBV21-1|TRBJ2-7|once
TGTGCCAGCAGTGGGGGAGGGACCCTTTACGAGCAGTACTTC
CASSGGGTLYEQYF
>TRBD1|TRBV11-2|TRBJ2-7|-
TGTGCCAGCAGCCCGGACAGGTTATCCTACGAGCAGTACTTC
CASSPDRLSYEQYF
>-|TRBV6-5|TRBJ2-7|-
TGTGCCAGCAGTCGGGGGAGAGACGAGCAGTACTTC
CASSRGRDEQYF
>TRBD2|TRBV30|TRBJ2-7|-
TGTGCCGAAAGTAGCGGGGGAGCCTACGAGCAGTACTTC
CAESSGGAYEQYF
>TRBD1|TRBV7-3|TRBJ2-3|-
TGTGCCAGCACCGCCGGGACAGGGGCCAGCACCAGGATTGATACGCAGTATTTT
CASTAGTGASTRIDTQYF
>TRBD2|TRBV23-1|TRBJ2-7|-
TGCGCCAGCAGTCAATCGGCCAGACTAGCGGGAGCCTACGAGCAGTACTTC
CASSQSARLAGAYEQYF
>-|TRBV2|TRBJ1-1|once
TGTGCCAGCAGAGCCCCTTTTTTACAGGGATCCACTGAAGCTTTCTTT
CASRAPFLQGSTEAFF
>-|TRBV6-1|TRBJ1-1|-
TGTGCCAGCAGTAATGACTGGGGGGGCACTGAAGCTTTCTTT
CASSNDWGGTEAFF
>TRBD1|TRBV6-5|TRBJ2-3|-
TGTGCCAGTGGACAGGGCACAGATACGCAGTATTTT
CASGQGTDTQYF
>TRBD1|TRBV10-1|TRBJ1-1|-
TGCGCCAGCAGTGAGTCCTACCCCGGGACAGGGAACACTGAAGCTTTCTTT
CASSESYPGTGNTEAFF
>-|TRBV19|TRBJ1-1|-
TGTGCCAGTATCAAGCCAGGCTTGAACACTGAAGCTTTCTTT
CASIKPGLNTEAFF
>-|TRBV5-1|TRBJ2-1|-
TGCGCCAGCAGCTTGGTTTCCGAGGTTACCTACAATGAGCAGTTCTTC
CASSLVSEVTYNEQFF
>TRBD2|TRBV27|TRBJ2-1|-
TGTGCCAGCAGGCGTAGCGGGGGGCTTGATGAGCAGTTCTTC
CASRRSGGLDEQFF
>-|TRBV7-8|TRBJ2-2|-
TGTGCCAGCAGCGCCACGATGAGTTCTGGGGAGCTGTTTTTT
CASSATMSSGELFF
>-|TRBV5-1|TRBJ1-2|-
TGCGCCAGCAGCACCGGGACTGGAGATGGCTACACCTTC
CASSTGTGDGYTF
>-|TRBV28|TRBJ1-1|-
TGTGCCAGTCGGGGGATCACTGAAGCTTTCTTT
CASRGITEAFF
>-|TRBV5-1|TRBJ1-2|-
TGCGCCAGCACCCAGGGAGGGGAGAACTATGGCTACACCTTC
CASTQGGENYGYTF
>TRBD1|TRBV5-1|TRBJ1-3|-
TGCGCCAGCAGCTTGGACCGGGACAGGGGAAACACCATATATTTT
CASSLDRDRGNTIYF
>TRBD1|TRBV19|TRBJ2-1|-
TGTGCCAGTGGACAGGGGACTTACAATGAGCAGTTCTTC
CASGQGTYNEQFF
>-|TRBV10-3|TRBJ2-2|medium-sized
TGTGCCATCAGGCGGGGGCGCGGGAACACCGGGGAGCTGTTTTTT
CAIRRGRGNTGELFF
>-|TRBV19|TRBJ1-2|-
TGTGCCAGTAGTACGACCCGGGACTCCGCCAGCTATGGCTACACCTTC
CASSTTRDSASYGYTF
>-|TRBV4-2|TRBJ1-6|-
TGTGCCAGCAGCCAAGACGGAGGGGTTGGTTCACCCCTCCACTTT
CASSQDGGVGSPLHF
>TRBD1|TRBV7-9|TRBJ1-1|once
TGTGCCAGCAGCTCGAGCCCGACAGGGGCCGTGAACACTGAAGCTTTCTTT
CASSSSPTGAVNTEAFF
>TRBD2|TRBV29-1|TRBJ2-5|-
TGCAGCCTGGCAGCGGGGCCTGAAGAGACCCAGTACTTC
CSLAAGPEETQYF
>TRBD2|TRBV2|TRBJ2-7|-
TGTGCCAGCAGTGTGACTAGCGGGAGATCCGAGCAGTACTTC
CASSVTSGRSEQYF
>TRBD2|TRBV10-2|TRBJ2-7|once
TGCGCCAGCAGTGAGACTACCCCCAATACCGGGGGGGCCTACGAGCAGTACTTC
CASSETTPNTGGAYEQYF
>TRBD1|TRBV28|TRBJ2-3|once
TGTGCCAGCAGTCTGACAGGGATGATAACAGATACGCAGTATTTT
CASSLTGMITDTQYF
>TRBD1|TRBV10-3|TRBJ2-5|-
TGTGCCATCAGTGTCGGGGACAGCCAAGAGACCCAGTACTTC
CAISVGDSQETQYF
>-|TRBV5-1|TRBJ1-2|-
TGCGCCAGCAGCTTGTTATCCGGGTCGCTTAACTATGGCTACACCTTC
CASSLLSGSLNYGYTF
>TRBD1|TRBV7-3|TRBJ2-1|-
TGTGCCAGCAGCCCCGGGACAGGGTCCCACAATGAGCAGTTCTTC
CASSPGTGSHNEQFF
>-|TRBV5-4|TRBJ2-2|-
TGTGCCAGCAGCATGGGGACACGCGGCGCGAACACCGGGGAGCTGTTTTTT
CASSMGTRGANTGELFF
>TRBD2|TRBV6-4|TRBJ2-3|-
TGTGCCAGCAGTGAAGAGCGGGGGGGCACAGATACGCAGTATTTT
CASSEERGGTDTQYF
>-|TRBV18|TRBJ2-7|-
TGTGCCAGCTCCCTCTGGAGCTCTCACGGCGAGCAGTACTTC
CASSLWSSHGEQYF
>TRBD1|TRBV6-1|TRBJ1-1|-
TGTGCCAGCAGGGACAGGGCGGCGGAGAACACTGAAGCTTTCTTT
CASRDRAAENTEAFF
>-|TRBV7-3|TRBJ2-5|-
TGTGCCAGCAGCCTAGGCCCGGTGAGCGAAGAGACCCAGTACTTC
CASSLGPVSEETQYF
>TRBD1|TRBV7-2|TRBJ2-7|-
TGTGCCAGCAGCGCCCGGGACAGGGTCTACGAGCAGTACTTC
CASSARDRVYEQYF
>-|TRBV6-1|TRBJ2-7|-
TGTGCCAGCAGTACGCAGGGGTTCATGGACGAGCAGTACTTC
CASSTQGFMDEQYF
>TRBD1|TRBV4-1|TRBJ2-3|-
TGCGCCAGCAGCCAAGAAGCGAGGGGGCCCACAGATACGCAGTATTTT
CASSQEARGPTDTQYF
>TRBD1|TRBV6-5|TRBJ2-7|-
TGTGCCAGCAGCCGGGCAGGGGGAAGGAGCGAGCAGTACTTC
CASSRAGGRSEQYF
>-|TRBV14|TRBJ2-7|-
TGTGCCAGCAGCCCGGGAGTAAGGGGCGAGCAGTACTTC
CASSPGVRGEQYF
>-|TRBV27|TRBJ2-5|-
TGTGCCAGCAGGAGGGGGGGGTTGCAAGAGACCCAGTACTTC
CASRRGGLQETQYF
>-|TRBV4-3|TRBJ1-3|-
TGCGCCAGCAGCCAAGACAGTTCTGGAAACACCATATATTTT
CASSQDSSGNTIYF
>TRBD2|TRBV4-3|TRBJ2-5|-
TGCGCCAGCAGCCAAGCGGGGGGGCTAGGGGAAGAGACCCAGTACTTC
CASSQAGGLGEETQYF
>-|TRBV28|TRBJ2-1|-
TGTGCCAGCAGCCTACGAGGGCGGCAGTTCTTC
CASSLRGRQFF
>TRBD2|TRBV19|TRBJ2-4|-
TGTGCCAGTCGCACTAGCGGGCAAAACATTCAGTACTTC
CASRTSGQNIQYF
>TRBD1|TRBV4-2|TRBJ1-2|medium-sized
TGTGCCAGCAGCCAAGATAACAGGGGAGGTTTTAACTATGGCTACACCTTC
CASSQDNRGGFNYGYTF